The sequence of this T cell receptor (beta chain) was determined in a study of human T cells and chemical hapten exposure. This clonotype was detected many times. Noted time point: patch test 1, 2 weeks after DPC sensitization. Treatment indicated: therapeutic diphenylcyclopropenone sensitization with weekly scalp DPC. TCRdb independently ran MiXCR on the RACE reads; one entry per CDR3 protein. The repertoire holds under 130,000 distinct CDR3 sequences, with more than 9.5% as singletons. Germline CDR1 is SNHLY and CDR2 is FYNNEI. The CDR3 runs to 14 residues. Unmatched junction bases numbered 10, after V lost 3 bases and J lost 12 bases.

J is TRBJ2-1 and V is TRBV2; 8 nucleotides match TRBD1. The receptor was isolated from a woman in her 40s with alopecia areata. Some clones in this sample may be carry-over from other donors' samples. The source material was whole blood, sampled in connection with sensitization to the hapten diphenylcyclopropenone (DPC). CDR3 coding DNA: TGTGCCAGCAGTGAGGGACAGGCTTCGAAGGGGCAGTTCTTC. Translating it yields CASSEGQASKGQFF.